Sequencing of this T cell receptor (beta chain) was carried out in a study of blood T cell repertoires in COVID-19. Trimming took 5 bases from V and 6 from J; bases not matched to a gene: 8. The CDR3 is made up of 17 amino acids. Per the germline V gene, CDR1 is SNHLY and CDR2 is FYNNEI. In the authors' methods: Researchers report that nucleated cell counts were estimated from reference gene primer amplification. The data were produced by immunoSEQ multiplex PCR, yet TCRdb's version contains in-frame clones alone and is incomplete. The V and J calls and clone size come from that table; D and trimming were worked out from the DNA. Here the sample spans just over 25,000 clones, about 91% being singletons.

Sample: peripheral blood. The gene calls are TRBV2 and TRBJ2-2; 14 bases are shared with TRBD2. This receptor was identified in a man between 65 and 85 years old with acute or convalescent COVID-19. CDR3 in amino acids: CASSRGLAGGSPGELFF. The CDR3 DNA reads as TGTGCCAGCAGTCGTGGACTAGCGGGAGGATCACCCGGGGAGCTGTTTTTT.